This TCR beta chain comes out of a study of long-term antiretroviral therapy in people with HIV. General observations from the study: Transplant donor controls retained higher diversity, though diversity increased after ART.

On this clone itself: Its antigen is not identified.

V was trimmed by 1 base and J by 0 bases, leaving 10 bases between them. The CDR3 totals 16 residues. The germline gives CDR1 SGHTA, CDR2 FQGTGA. The libraries were made with immunoSEQ v3.0 at survey level. Sequencing used immunoSEQ multiplex PCR; TCRdb keeps in-frame clones, though not all of them. In the table there are 13,000 to 15,000 clones, 80% of which are singletons. The sample in question was unsorted PBMCs, obtained 3.2 years before starting antiretroviral therapy. V and J are TRBV7-3 and TRBJ2-1; D call uncertain. This clonotype was sampled from a man aged 35 to 55 with HIV. The CDR3 sequence is CASSLKASSSYNEQFF. The DNA of the CDR3 is TGTGCCAGCAGCTTAAAGGCCAGTAGCTCCTACAATGAGCAGTTCTTC.